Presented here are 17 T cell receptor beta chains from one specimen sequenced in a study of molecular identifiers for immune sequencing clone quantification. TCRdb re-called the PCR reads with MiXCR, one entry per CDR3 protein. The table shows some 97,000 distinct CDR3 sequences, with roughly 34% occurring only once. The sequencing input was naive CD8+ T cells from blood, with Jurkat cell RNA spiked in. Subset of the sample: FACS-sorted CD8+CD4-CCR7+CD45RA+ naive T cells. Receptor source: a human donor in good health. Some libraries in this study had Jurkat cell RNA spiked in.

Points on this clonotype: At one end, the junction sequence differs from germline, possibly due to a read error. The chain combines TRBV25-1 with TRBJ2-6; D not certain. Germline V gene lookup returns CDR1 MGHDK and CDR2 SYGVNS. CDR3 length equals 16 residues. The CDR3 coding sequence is TGTGCCAGCAGTTTAACCACACTCGCTGGAGCCAACGTCCAGACTTTC. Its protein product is CASSLTTLAGANVQTF.

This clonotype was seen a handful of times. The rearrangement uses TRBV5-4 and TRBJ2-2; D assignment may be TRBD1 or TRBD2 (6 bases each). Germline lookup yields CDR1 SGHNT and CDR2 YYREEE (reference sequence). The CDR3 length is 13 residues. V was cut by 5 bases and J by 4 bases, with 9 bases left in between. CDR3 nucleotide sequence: TGTGCCAGCAGGGGGGGCCCCACCGGGGAGCTGTTTTTT. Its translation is CASRGGPTGELFF. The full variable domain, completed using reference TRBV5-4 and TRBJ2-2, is ETGVTQSPTHLIKTRGQQVTLRCSSQSGHNTVSWYQQALGQGPQFIFQYYREEENGRGNFPPRFSGLQFPNYSSELNVNALELDDSALYLCASRGGPTGELFFGEGSRLTVL.

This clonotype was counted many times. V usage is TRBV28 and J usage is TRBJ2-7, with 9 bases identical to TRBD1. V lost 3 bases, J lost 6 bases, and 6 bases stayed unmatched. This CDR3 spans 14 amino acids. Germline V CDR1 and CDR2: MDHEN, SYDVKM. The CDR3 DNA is TGTGCCAGCAGTTTTATGACAGGGGGTAGCGAGCAGTACTTC. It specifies CASSFMTGGSEQYF.

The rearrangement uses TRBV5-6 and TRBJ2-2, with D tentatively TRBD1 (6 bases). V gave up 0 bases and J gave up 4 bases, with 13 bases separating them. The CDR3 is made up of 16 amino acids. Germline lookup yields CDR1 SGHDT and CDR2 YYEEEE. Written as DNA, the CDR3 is TGTGCCAGCAGCTTGGTTAGGGCAGGGGTCACCGGGGAGCTGTTTTTT. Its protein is CASSLVRAGVTGELFF.

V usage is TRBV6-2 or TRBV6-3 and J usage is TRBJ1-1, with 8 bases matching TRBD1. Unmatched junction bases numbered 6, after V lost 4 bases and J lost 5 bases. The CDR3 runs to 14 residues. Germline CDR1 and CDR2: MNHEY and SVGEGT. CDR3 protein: CASSLTTGATEAFF. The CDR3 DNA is TGTGCCAGCAGTTTAACGACAGGGGCTACTGAAGCTTTCTTT.

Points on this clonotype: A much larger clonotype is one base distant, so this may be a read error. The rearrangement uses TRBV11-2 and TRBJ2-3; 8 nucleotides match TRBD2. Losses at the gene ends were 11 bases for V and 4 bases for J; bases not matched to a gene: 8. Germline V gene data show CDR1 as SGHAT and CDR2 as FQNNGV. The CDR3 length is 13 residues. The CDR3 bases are TGTGCCTGCTCCAGCGGGAGTGCAGATACGCAGTATTTT. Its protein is CACSSGSADTQYF.

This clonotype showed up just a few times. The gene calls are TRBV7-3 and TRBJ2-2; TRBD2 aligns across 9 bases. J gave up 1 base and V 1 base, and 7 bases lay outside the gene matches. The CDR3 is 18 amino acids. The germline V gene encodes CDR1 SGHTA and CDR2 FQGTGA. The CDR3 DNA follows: TGTGCCAGCAGCTTAAGAGGGACTAGCTCCAGGAACACCGGGGAGCTGTTTTTT. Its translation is CASSLRGTSSRNTGELFF.

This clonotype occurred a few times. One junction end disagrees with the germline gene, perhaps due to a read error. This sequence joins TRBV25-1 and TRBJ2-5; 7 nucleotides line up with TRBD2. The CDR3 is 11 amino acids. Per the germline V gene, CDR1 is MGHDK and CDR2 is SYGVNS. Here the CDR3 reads CASSEGRDLGF. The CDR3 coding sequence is TGTGCCAGCAGTGAGGGGAGGGATTTGGGCTTC.

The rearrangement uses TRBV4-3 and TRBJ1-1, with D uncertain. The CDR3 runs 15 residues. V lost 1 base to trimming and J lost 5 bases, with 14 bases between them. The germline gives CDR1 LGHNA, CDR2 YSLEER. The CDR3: CASSQAHDGVTEAFF. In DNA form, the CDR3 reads TGCGCCAGCAGCCAAGCCCACGACGGGGTGACTGAAGCTTTCTTT.

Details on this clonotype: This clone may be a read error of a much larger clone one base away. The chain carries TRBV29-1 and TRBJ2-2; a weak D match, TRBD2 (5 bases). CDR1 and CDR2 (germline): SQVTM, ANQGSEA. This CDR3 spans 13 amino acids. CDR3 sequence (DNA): TGCAGCACCTACACCACGAACACCGGGGAGCTGTATTTT. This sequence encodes CSTYTTNTGELYF.

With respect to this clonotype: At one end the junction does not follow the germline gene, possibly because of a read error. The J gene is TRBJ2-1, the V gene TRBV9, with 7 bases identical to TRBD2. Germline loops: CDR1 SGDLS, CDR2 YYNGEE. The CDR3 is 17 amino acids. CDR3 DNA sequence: TGTGCCAGCAGCGAACCCCCCCAGGCTAGCGGAGCTCATGAGCAGATCTTC. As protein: CASSEPPQASGAHEQIF.

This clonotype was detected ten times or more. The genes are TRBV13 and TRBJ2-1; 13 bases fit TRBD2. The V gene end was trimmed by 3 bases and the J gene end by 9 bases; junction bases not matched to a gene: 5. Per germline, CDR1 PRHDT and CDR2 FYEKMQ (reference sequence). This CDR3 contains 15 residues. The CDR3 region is CASSFGTSGNGEQFF. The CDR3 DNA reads TGTGCCAGCAGCTTTGGGACTAGCGGGAACGGTGAGCAGTTCTTC.

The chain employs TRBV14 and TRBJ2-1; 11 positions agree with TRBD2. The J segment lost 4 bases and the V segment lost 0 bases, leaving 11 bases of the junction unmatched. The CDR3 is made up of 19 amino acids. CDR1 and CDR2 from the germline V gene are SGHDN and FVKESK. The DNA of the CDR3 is TGTGCCAGCAGCCAAGATCCCCCGGCTAGCGGGAGGCTGTACAATGAGCAGTTCTTC. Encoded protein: CASSQDPPASGRLYNEQFF.

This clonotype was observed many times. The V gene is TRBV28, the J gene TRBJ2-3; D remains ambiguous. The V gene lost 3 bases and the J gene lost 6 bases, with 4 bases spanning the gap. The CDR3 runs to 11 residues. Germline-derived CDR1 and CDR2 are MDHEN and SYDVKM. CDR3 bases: TGTGCCAGCAGTTTCTTGGATACGCAGTATTTT. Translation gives CASSFLDTQYF.

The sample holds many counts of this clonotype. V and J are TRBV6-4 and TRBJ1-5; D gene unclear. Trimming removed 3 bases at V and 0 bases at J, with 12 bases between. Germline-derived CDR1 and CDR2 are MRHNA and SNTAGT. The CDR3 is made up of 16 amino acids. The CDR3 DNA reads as TGTGCCAGCAGTGAAGTCGGGCCGGATAGCAATCAGCCCCAGCATTTT. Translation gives CASSEVGPDSNQPQHF.

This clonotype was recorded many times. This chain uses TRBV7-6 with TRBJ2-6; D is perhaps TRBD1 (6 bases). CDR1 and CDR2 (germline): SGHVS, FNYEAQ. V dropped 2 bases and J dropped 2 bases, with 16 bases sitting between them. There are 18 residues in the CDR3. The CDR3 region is CASSLYAGALTGANVLTF. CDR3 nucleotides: TGTGCCAGCAGCTTATATGCAGGGGCGCTAACTGGGGCCAACGTCCTGACTTTC.

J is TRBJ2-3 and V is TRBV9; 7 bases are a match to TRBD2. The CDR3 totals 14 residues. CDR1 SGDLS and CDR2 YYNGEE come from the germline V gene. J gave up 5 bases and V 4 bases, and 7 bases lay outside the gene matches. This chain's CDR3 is CASSTSGKIDTQYF. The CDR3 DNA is TGTGCCAGCAGCACAAGCGGGAAAATAGATACGCAGTATTTT.